The 27 T cell receptor beta chains below all came from one sample that was sequenced in a study of CD8 T cells in Susac syndrome (dated by TCRdb to about 2019). The method behind the library was the immunoSEQ multiplex PCR assay. RNA was extracted using the RNeasy kit, and about 0.45 to 1 ug of the RNA was reverse transcribed with random hexamers. TCRdb trimmed public reads at Q25 via fastp, called clones via MiXCR and kept in-frame beta chains. Every entry covers one CDR3 protein and lists the most common genes and DNA from its rows. Here the sample has around 170,000 distinct CDR3 sequences; roughly 94% occur a single time. The top ten constitute 0.08% of the sample. Sequencing was carried out using CD4+ T cells from PBMCs. The receptors here all came from a human donor in good health.

The V and J genes are TRBV6-5 and TRBJ2-2; no reliable D call. V gave up 6 bases and J gave up 7 bases, with 9 bases separating them. From germline, CDR1 is MNHEY and CDR2 SVGAGI. The CDR3 is 12 amino acids. The DNA of the CDR3 is TGTGCCAGCAGATTTCAACGCGGGGAGCTGTTTTTT. It yields the protein CASRFQRGELFF.

The V gene is TRBV30, the J gene TRBJ2-7; 10 nucleotides agree with TRBD1. This CDR3 has 13 residues. J was trimmed by 4 bases and V by 3 bases; bases with no gene match: 3. Germline V gene data show CDR1 as GTSNPN and CDR2 as SVGIG (reference sequence). The CDR3 sequence: CAWRTGGAYEQYF. Here the CDR3 DNA reads TGTGCCTGGAGGACAGGGGGCGCGTACGAGCAGTACTTC.

This clonotype was observed once. The J gene is TRBJ1-4, the V gene TRBV7-9; D gene uncertain. V was pared by 8 bases and J by 8 bases, with 6 bases between. The CDR3 has 10 residues. Germline assignment: CDR1 SEHNR and CDR2 FQNEAQ (reference sequence). The CDR3 protein is CASQAEKLFF. CDR3 in DNA: TGTGCCAGCCAGGCCGAAAAACTGTTTTTT.

J is TRBJ1-4 and V is TRBV7-2; maybe TRBD1 (5 bases). This CDR3 has 16 residues. V lost 4 bases to trimming and J lost 7 bases, with 19 bases between them. Germline CDR1 SGHTA, CDR2 FQGNSA. CDR3 region: CASSSYLGDLSEKLFF. The CDR3 region has the DNA TGTGCCAGCAGCTCCTACCTTGGGGACCTTAGTGAAAAACTGTTTTTT.

This chain connects TRBV7-9 to TRBJ2-5; 8 bases agree with TRBD1. Germline CDR1 is SEHNR and CDR2 is FQNEAQ (reference sequence). The J segment lost 5 bases and the V segment lost 6 bases, leaving 11 bases of the junction unmatched. The CDR3 extends over 15 amino acids. CDR3 residues: CASSLGTGPGETQYF. DNA of the CDR3: TGTGCCAGCAGTCTTGGGACAGGCCCGGGGGAGACCCAGTACTTC.

The genes are TRBV6-1 and TRBJ2-7; D remains ambiguous. CDR3 length: 13 residues. CDR1 and CDR2 (germline): MNHNS, SASEGT. V was pared by 4 bases and J by 1 base, with 8 bases between. As DNA, the CDR3 is TGTGCCAGCAGTGTGGACGGATCCTACGAGCAGTACTTC. It codes for CASSVDGSYEQYF.

The sample holds one count of this clonotype. This chain links TRBV10-3 with TRBJ2-7; no definite D call. Germline V gene lookup returns CDR1 ENHRY and CDR2 SYGVKD. The CDR3 has 14 amino acids. Trimming took 2 bases from V and 1 from J, leaving 9 bases between them. CDR3 sequence reads: CAISEPGRSYEQYF. The CDR3 nucleotides read TGTGCCATCAGTGAGCCAGGCAGATCCTACGAGCAGTACTTC.

This chain joins TRBV5-1 and TRBJ2-5; 7 nucleotides agree with TRBD1. Germline values: CDR1 SGHRS, CDR2 YFSETQ. This CDR3 region has 14 residues. V lost 5 bases, J lost 2 bases, and 6 bases stayed unmatched. The CDR3 DNA reads as TGCGCCAGCAGAAGGGACAGTTGGCAAGAGACCCAGTACTTC. Translated: CASRRDSWQETQYF.

CDR3 coding DNA: TGTGCCAGCGGACCCGTTGAGGGTCTCGATGGCTACACCTTC. This translates into CASGPVEGLDGYTF. The chain has TRBV7-9 and TRBJ1-2; D is unresolved. V dropped 8 bases and J dropped 6 bases, with 19 bases sitting between them. The length of the CDR3 is 14 residues. Germline V gives CDR1 SEHNR, CDR2 FQNEAQ (reference sequence). Full variable domain (outside the CDR3, taken from reference TRBV7-9 and TRBJ1-2): DTGVSQNPRHKITKRGQNVTFRCDPISEHNRLYWYRQTLGQGPEFLTYFQNEAQLEKSRLLSDRFSAERPKGSFSTLEIQRTEQGDSAMYLCASGPVEGLDGYTFGSGTRLTVV.

V usage is TRBV28 and J usage is TRBJ2-7, with 8 nucleotides matching TRBD2. After removal of 4 bases from V and 3 bases from J, the junction contained 8 bases not matched to a gene. CDR1 is MDHEN and CDR2 is SYDVKM in the germline V gene. The CDR3 consists of 15 residues. The CDR3 coding sequence is TGTGCCAGCAGTTCTTCCGGGACTAGTCTCTACGAGCAGTACTTC. It translates to CASSSSGTSLYEQYF.

The chain employs TRBV29-1 and TRBJ2-7; TRBD2 is a possible D gene (5 bases). The CDR3 is 13 residues long. Looked up from germline, CDR1 is SQVTM and CDR2 is ANQGSEA. Between the trimmed V and J ends, which lost 5 bases and 0 bases, there was a span of 11 bases. The CDR3 here is CSVFLGSSYEQYF. Written as DNA, the CDR3 is TGCAGCGTTTTTTTAGGGAGCTCCTACGAGCAGTACTTC.

The CDR3 spells CSARAAAGEQYF. The CDR3, as DNA: TGCAGTGCTAGAGCCGCAGCGGGCGAGCAGTACTTC. The chain joins TRBV20-1 to TRBJ2-7, with D perhaps matching TRBD2 (6 bases). Trimming removed 1 base at V and 6 bases at J, with 10 bases between. The CDR3 has 12 amino acids. Germline assignment: CDR1 DFQATT and CDR2 SNEGSKA (reference sequence).

The chain links TRBV4-1 to TRBJ2-2, with D perhaps matching TRBD1 (6 bases). Germline loops: CDR1 MGHRA, CDR2 YSYEKL. Trimming took off 1 base at V and 4 bases at J, with 13 bases between the two ends. CDR3 length: 16 amino acids. CDR3 in DNA: TGCGCCAGCAGCCAAGGGGCAGGGGCAGTCACCGGGGAGCTGTTTTTT. Translating gives CASSQGAGAVTGELFF.

This clonotype has only one observation. The V gene is TRBV6-6, the J gene TRBJ2-5; perhaps TRBD1 as D (7 bases). The CDR3 runs 15 residues. The V gene lost 6 bases and the J gene lost 2 bases, with 16 bases spanning the gap. In germline, CDR1 is MNHNY, CDR2 SVGAGI (reference sequence). CDR3 nucleotide sequence: TGTGCCAGCAGAACCCAGCAGGGGGGACAAGAGACCCAGTACTTC. It codes for CASRTQQGGQETQYF.

This clonotype was picked up one time. V usage is TRBV6-1 and J usage is TRBJ2-7; 12 bases match TRBD2. Germline V gives CDR1 MNHNS, CDR2 SASEGT. There are 17 residues in the CDR3. V gave up 0 bases and J gave up 7 bases; unmatched junction bases: 10. The CDR3 DNA reads as TGTGCCAGCAGTGAAGCTCTGCTAGCGGGAGGGCCTTATGAGCAGTACTTC. Translation gives CASSEALLAGGPYEQYF.

The chain employs TRBV12-3 or TRBV12-4 and TRBJ2-3, with TRBD1 as a possible D gene (6 bases). V was shortened by 7 bases and J by 6 bases, with 20 bases between the two germline ends. The CDR3 has 15 residues. CDR3 nucleotides: TGTGCCAGCACTAACCAGGGGTCCGCAGCCGATACGCAGTATTTT. This gives the protein CASTNQGSAADTQYF.

The V and J genes are TRBV20-1 and TRBJ1-5, with D perhaps matching TRBD1 (6 bases). Deletions cut 6 bases from V and 3 bases from J, with 9 bases between. Germline V gene lookup returns CDR1 DFQATT and CDR2 SNEGSKA (reference sequence). The CDR3 covers 12 residues. The CDR3 DNA follows: TGCAGTGCAGGGGGGAACAATCAGCCCCAGCATTTT. This codes for CSAGGNNQPQHF.

This clonotype showed up just once. CDR3 region: CASSPQGSVTEAFF. The CDR3, as DNA: TGTGCCAGCAGCCCACAGGGGTCGGTCACTGAAGCTTTCTTT. This chain uses TRBV7-2 with TRBJ1-1; 7 bases fit TRBD1. The V gene end was trimmed by 5 bases and the J gene end by 4 bases; junction bases not matched to a gene: 7. This CDR3 spans 14 amino acids. Germline CDR1 is SGHTA and CDR2 is FQGNSA.

V and J are TRBV4-1 and TRBJ2-1, with 10 positions matching TRBD2. Germline lookup yields CDR1 MGHRA and CDR2 YSYEKL. This CDR3 comprises 19 residues. Trimming cost V 0 bases and J 7 bases; bases outside gene matches: 15. The CDR3 bases are TGCGCCAGCAGCCAAGATTCAAGATTAGCGGGGGGTTTTAGGAATGAGCAGTTCTTC. Translation: CASSQDSRLAGGFRNEQFF.

This chain connects TRBV11-3 to TRBJ2-4, with 8 bases fitting TRBD1. After removal of 4 bases from V and 2 bases from J, the junction contained 4 bases not matched to a gene. CDR3 size: 15 residues. Germline V CDR1 and CDR2: SGHNT, YENEEA. The CDR3 is CASSSGGASKNIQYF. The CDR3 DNA reads TGTGCCAGCAGCTCAGGGGGCGCGTCCAAAAACATTCAGTACTTC. Variable domain in full (rest from reference TRBV11-3 and TRBJ2-4): EAGVVQSPRYKIIEKKQPVAFWCNPISGHNTLYWYLQNLGQGPELLIRYENEEAVDDSQLPKDRFSAERLKGVDSTLKIQPAELGDSAVYLCASSSGGASKNIQYFGAGTRLSVL.

The genes are TRBV10-2 and TRBJ2-1, with a weak D call TRBD2 (5 bases). The CDR3 is 13 residues long. V lost 0 bases and J 12 bases, leaving 12 bases between the germline ends. Per the germline V gene, CDR1 is WSHSY and CDR2 is SAAADI. The CDR3 nucleotides are TGCGCCAGCAGTGAGTCGTCCGGGGAGCGGCAGTTCTTC. Translated, it gives CASSESSGERQFF.

The chain uses TRBV7-2 and TRBJ2-7, with unresolved D. Trimming took off 2 bases at V and 4 bases at J, with 12 bases between the two ends. Germline-derived CDR1 and CDR2 are SGHTA and FQGNSA. CDR3 length: 14 amino acids. The CDR3 DNA is TGTGCCAGCAGCTTACAGCCAGACCTTTACGAGCAGTACTTC. Translated: CASSLQPDLYEQYF.

This sequence joins TRBV5-4 and TRBJ2-3, with D perhaps TRBD2 (6 bases). CDR3 length equals 15 residues. Trimming removed 5 bases from V and 8 bases from J, with 21 bases in between. CDR1 is SGHNT and CDR2 is YYREEE in the germline V gene (reference sequence). The CDR3 DNA reads as TGTGCCAGCAGGGAACGGGGGAGTCCAAGGTCTACGCAGTATTTT. This encodes CASRERGSPRSTQYF.

The chain couples TRBV5-1 to TRBJ2-2; TRBD2 is a possible D gene (5 bases). The CDR3 has 15 amino acids. Trimming pared 0 bases from V and 1 base from J, leaving 7 bases between. The germline V gene has CDR1 SGHRS and CDR2 YFSETQ. The CDR3 nucleotides read TGCGCCAGCAGCTTGGATCGGGGGAACACCGGGGAGCTGTTTTTT. Its protein product is CASSLDRGNTGELFF.

The chain recombines TRBV3-1 with TRBJ2-1; 12 bases are shared with TRBD2. Per the germline V gene, CDR1 is LGHDT and CDR2 is YNNKEL (reference sequence). This CDR3 is 18 amino acids long. Trimming at V came to 1 base and at J to 7 bases, leaving 11 bases not matched to a gene. CDR3 coding DNA: TGTGCCAGCAGCCAAGGATCTAGCGGGGGGGCCTATAGGAATGAGCAGTTCTTC. It is translated as CASSQGSSGGAYRNEQFF.

The chain carries TRBV5-1 and TRBJ1-4; the match to TRBD1 covers 7 bases. V was clipped by 0 bases and J by 8 bases; unmatched bases: 4. CDR1 is SGHRS and CDR2 is YFSETQ in the germline V gene. The CDR3 spans 14 residues. Here the CDR3 reads CASSLGQGDEKLFF. The CDR3 DNA reads as TGCGCCAGCAGCTTGGGGCAGGGGGACGAAAAACTGTTTTTT.

The CDR3 reads CASSVESSSGLSYNEQFF. CDR3 in DNA: TGTGCCAGCAGCGTAGAATCCTCTAGCGGGCTTTCCTACAATGAGCAGTTCTTC. The V and J genes are TRBV9 and TRBJ2-1; 8 nucleotides line up with TRBD2. The CDR3 has 18 residues. The junction had 9 bases not matched to a gene; V was cut back by 0 bases and J by 1 base. In germline, CDR1 is SGDLS, CDR2 YYNGEE.